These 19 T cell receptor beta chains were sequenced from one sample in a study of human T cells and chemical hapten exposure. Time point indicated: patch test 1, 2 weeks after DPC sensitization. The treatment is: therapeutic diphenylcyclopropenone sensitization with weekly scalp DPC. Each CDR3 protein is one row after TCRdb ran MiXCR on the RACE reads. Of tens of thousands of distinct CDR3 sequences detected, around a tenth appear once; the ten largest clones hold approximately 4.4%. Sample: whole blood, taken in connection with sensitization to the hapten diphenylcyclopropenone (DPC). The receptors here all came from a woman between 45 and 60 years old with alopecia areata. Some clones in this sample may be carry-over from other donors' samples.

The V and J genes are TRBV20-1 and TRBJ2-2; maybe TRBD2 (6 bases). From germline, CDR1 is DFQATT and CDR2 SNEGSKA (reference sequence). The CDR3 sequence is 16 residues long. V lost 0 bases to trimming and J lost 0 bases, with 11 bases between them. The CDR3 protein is CSARDFGRTNTGELFF. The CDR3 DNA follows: TGCAGTGCTAGAGATTTTGGGAGGACGAACACCGGGGAGCTGTTTTTT.

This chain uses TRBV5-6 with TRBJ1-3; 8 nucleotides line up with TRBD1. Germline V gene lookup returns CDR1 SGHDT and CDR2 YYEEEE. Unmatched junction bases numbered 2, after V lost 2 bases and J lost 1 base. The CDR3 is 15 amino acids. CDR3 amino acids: CASSFQGASGNTIYF. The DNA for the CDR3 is TGTGCCAGCAGCTTCCAGGGGGCATCTGGAAACACCATATATTTT.

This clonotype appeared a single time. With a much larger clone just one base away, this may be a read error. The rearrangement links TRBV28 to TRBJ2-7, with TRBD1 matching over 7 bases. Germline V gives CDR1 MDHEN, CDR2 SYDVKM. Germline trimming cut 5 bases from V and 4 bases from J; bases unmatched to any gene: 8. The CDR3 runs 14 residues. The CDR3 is CASSGTGTEYEQYF. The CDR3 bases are TGTGCCAGCAGTGGGACCGGGACAGAGTACGAGCAGTACTTC.

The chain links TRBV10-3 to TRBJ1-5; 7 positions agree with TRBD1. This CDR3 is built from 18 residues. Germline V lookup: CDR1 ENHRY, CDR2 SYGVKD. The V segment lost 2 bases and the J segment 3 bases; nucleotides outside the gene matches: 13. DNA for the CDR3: TGTGCCATCAGTGAGAGGAAGGCTACAGGGGCGGCCAATCAGCCCCAGCATTTT. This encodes CAISERKATGAANQPQHF.

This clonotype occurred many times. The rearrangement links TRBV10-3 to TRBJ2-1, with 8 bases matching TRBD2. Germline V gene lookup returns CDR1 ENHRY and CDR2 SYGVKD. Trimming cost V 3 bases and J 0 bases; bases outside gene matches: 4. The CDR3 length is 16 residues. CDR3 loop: CAISDKRESSYNEQFF. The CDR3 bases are TGTGCCATCAGTGACAAGCGGGAGAGCTCCTACAATGAGCAGTTCTTC.

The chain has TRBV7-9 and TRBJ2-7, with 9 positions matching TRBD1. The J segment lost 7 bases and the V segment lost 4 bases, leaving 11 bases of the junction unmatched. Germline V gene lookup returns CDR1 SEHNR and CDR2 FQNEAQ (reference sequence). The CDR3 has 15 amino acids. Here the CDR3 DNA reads TGTGCCAGCAGCTCGACCGGGACAGGGTCGCGGGAGCAGTACTTC. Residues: CASSSTGTGSREQYF.

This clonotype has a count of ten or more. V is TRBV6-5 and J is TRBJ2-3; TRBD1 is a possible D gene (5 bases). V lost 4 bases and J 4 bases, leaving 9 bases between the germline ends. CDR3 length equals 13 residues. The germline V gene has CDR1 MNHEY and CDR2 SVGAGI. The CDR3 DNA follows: TGTGCCAGCAGTTTCTTAGGGGCAGATACGCAGTATTTT. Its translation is CASSFLGADTQYF.

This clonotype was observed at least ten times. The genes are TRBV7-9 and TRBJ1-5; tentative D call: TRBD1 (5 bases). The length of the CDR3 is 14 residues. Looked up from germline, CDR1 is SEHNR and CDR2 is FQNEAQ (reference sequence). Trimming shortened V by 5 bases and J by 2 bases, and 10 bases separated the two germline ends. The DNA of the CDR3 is TGTGCCAGCAGCAAAGGGGTGGGCAATCAGCCCCAGCATTTT. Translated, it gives CASSKGVGNQPQHF.

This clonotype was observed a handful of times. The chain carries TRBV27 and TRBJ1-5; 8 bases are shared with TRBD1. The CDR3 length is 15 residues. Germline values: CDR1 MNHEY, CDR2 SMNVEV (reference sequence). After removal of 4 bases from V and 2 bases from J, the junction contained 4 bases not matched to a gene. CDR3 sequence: CASSSRGRGNQPQHF. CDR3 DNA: TGTGCCAGCAGTTCCAGGGGGCGGGGCAATCAGCCCCAGCATTTT.

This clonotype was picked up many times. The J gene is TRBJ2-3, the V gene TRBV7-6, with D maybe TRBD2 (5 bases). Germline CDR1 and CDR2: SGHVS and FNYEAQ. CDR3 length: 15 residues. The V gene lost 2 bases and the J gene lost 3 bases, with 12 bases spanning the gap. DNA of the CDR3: TGTGCCAGCAGCTTATTGCCGGGGAGAACAGATACGCAGTATTTT. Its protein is CASSLLPGRTDTQYF.

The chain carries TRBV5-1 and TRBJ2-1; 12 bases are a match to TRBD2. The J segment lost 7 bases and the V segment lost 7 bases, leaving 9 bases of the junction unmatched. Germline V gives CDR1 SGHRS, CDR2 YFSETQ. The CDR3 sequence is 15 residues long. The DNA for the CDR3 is TGCGCCAGCCAAATGACTAGCGGGAGCTCAAATGAGCAGTTCTTC. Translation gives CASQMTSGSSNEQFF. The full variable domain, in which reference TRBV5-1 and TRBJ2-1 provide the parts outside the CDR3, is KAGVTQTPRYLIKTRGQQVTLSCSPISGHRSVSWYQQTPGQGLQFLFEYFSETQRNKGNFPGRFSGRQFSNSRSEMNVSTLELGDSALYLCASQMTSGSSNEQFFGPGTRLTVL.

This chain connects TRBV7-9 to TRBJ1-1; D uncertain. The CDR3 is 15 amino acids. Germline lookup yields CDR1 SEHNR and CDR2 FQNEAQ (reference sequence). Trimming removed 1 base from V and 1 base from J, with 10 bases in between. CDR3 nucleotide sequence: TGTGCCAGCAGCTTAGAAAGGGTGGGGAACACTGAAGCTTTCTTT. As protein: CASSLERVGNTEAFF. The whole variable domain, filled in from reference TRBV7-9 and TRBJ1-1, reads DTGVSQNPRHKITKRGQNVTFRCDPISEHNRLYWYRQTLGQGPEFLTYFQNEAQLEKSRLLSDRFSAERPKGSFSTLEIQRTEQGDSAMYLCASSLERVGNTEAFFGQGTRLTVV.

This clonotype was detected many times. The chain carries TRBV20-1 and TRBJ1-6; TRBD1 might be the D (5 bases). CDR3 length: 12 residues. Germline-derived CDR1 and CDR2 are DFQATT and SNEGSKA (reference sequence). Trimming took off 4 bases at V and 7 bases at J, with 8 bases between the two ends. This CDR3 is CSAKGQNSPLHF. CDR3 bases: TGCAGTGCTAAAGGACAAAATTCACCCCTCCACTTT.

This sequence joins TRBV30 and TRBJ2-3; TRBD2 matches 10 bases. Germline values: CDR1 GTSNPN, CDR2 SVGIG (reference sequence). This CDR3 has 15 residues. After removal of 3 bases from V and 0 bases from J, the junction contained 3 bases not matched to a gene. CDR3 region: CAWRGLAASTDTQYF. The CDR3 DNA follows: TGTGCCTGGAGAGGACTAGCGGCTAGCACAGATACGCAGTATTTT.

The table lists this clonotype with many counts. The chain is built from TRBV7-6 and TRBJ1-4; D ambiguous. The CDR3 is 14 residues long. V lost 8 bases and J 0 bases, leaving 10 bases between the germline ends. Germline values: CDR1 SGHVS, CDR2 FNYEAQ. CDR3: CASGTRATNEKLFF. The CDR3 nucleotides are TGTGCCAGCGGCACCCGAGCAACTAATGAAAAACTGTTTTTT.

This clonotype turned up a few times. The CDR3 DNA sequence: TGTGCCAGCTCCCCGACGGGAGGGAGCTACGAGCAGTACTTC. This sequence encodes CASSPTGGSYEQYF. The V and J genes are TRBV18 and TRBJ2-7; 8 positions agree with TRBD2. This CDR3 contains 14 residues. From germline, CDR1 is KGHSH and CDR2 LQKENI. Trimming cost V 6 bases and J 3 bases; bases outside gene matches: 7.

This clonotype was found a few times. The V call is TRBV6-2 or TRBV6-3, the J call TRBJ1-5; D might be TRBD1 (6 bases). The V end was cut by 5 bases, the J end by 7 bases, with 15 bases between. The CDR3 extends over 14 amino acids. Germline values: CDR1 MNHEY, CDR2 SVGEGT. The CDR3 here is CASSPQGMRQPQHF. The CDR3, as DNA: TGTGCCAGCAGTCCACAGGGAATGAGACAGCCCCAGCATTTT.

The CDR3: CASSEEGLSGNTIYF. CDR3 DNA sequence: TGTGCCAGCAGTGAAGAGGGTCTGAGCGGAAACACCATATATTTT. The J gene is TRBJ1-3, the V gene TRBV6-1; D unresolved. The CDR3 is 15 residues long. Between the trimmed V and J ends, which lost 1 base and 4 bases, there was a span of 11 bases. The germline V gene encodes CDR1 MNHNS and CDR2 SASEGT.

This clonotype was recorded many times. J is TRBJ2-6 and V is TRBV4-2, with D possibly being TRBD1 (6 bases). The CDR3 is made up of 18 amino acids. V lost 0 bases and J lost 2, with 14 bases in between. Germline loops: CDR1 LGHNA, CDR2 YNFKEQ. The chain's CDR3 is CASSQDPAGATGANVLTF. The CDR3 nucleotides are TGTGCCAGCAGCCAAGATCCGGCAGGGGCGACTGGGGCCAACGTCCTGACTTTC.